These T cell receptor beta chains were read from a single sample in a study of T cells in Graves' hyperthyroidism and ophthalmopathy. TCRdb re-derived calls from the multiplex PCR reads in MiXCR, one entry per CDR3 protein. This table holds 300,000 to 400,000 distinct CDR3 sequences, around 13% found once. The sequenced sample consisted of blood. These TCRs come from a woman aged 55-69 years with Graves' hyperthyroidism. CDR3s include the opening cysteine and the closing phenylalanine or tryptophan.

J gene,V gene,CDR3 protein
TRBJ1-2,TRBV28,CASSPGGGQGNYGYTF
TRBJ1-5,TRBV18,CASSPQGFSNQPQHF
TRBJ1-1,TRBV19,CASSTPDVPVTEAFF
TRBJ2-1,TRBV11-2,CASSWSRGSYNEQFF
TRBJ2-3,TRBV5-1,CASSPGGGRSADTQYF
TRBJ1-1,TRBV6-2/TRBV6-3,CASSCGTRLNTEAFF
TRBJ2-1,TRBV5-4,CASSPSGSYNEQLF
TRBJ2-3,TRBV29-1,CSAALGEVTDTQYF
TRBJ2-2,TRBV18,CASSPNRDKTGELFF
TRBJ2-2,TRBV6-2/TRBV6-3,CASSRTSGTGELFF
TRBJ1-5,TRBV20-1,CSVKALAAQHF
TRBJ1-5,TRBV28,CASSPHRGQPQHF
TRBJ2-2,TRBV7-2,CASSLVLTSGRSTGELFF
TRBJ1-2,TRBV7-9,CASSLAAQGAFFNTF
TRBJ2-5,TRBV13,CASSTPGTSGRETQYF
TRBJ1-1,TRBV4-2,CASSQFQDMNTEAFF
TRBJ2-1,TRBV4-1,CASSQPPSGSLYNEQFF
TRBJ2-1,TRBV7-3,CASSSGERTYNEQFF
TRBJ2-1,TRBV6-2/TRBV6-3,CASSYLWSTPVNEQFF
TRBJ2-1,TRBV7-6,CASSFRAPNLYNEQFF
TRBJ2-3,TRBV30,CAWRGGLGVMDTQYF
TRBJ1-4,TRBV3-1,CASTDTGQADEKLFF
TRBJ2-3,TRBV30,CAWGGTRTSGSTDTQYF
TRBJ2-7,TRBV20-1,CSASIQSSYEQYF
TRBJ2-7,TRBV4-1,CASSHAGGGRYEQYF
TRBJ1-3,TRBV30,CALTYSGNTIYF
TRBJ1-2,TRBV30,CAWTGGRVDYTF
TRBJ1-2,TRBV15,CATSRLRGTGYTF
TRBJ2-1,TRBV20-1,CSAPHVAGENYNEQFF
TRBJ2-3,TRBV11-3,CASSVGLGTTDTQYF
TRBJ2-5,TRBV7-9,CASSLAMSGGETQYF
TRBJ1-1,TRBV18,CAGSPQSGEAFF
TRBJ2-3,TRBV18,CASSPGVGDTQYF
TRBJ2-3,TRBV4-1,CASSQPTSGRMYTQYF
TRBJ2-7,TRBV18,CASSPFSGKAGEQYF
TRBJ2-1,TRBV20-1,CSARETSGGYNEQFF
TRBJ2-4,TRBV4-2,CASSQGAGVAKNIQYF
TRBJ1-6,TRBV20-1,CSARISGQSSYNSPPHF
TRBJ1-2,TRBV7-6,CASSRDSSYGYTF